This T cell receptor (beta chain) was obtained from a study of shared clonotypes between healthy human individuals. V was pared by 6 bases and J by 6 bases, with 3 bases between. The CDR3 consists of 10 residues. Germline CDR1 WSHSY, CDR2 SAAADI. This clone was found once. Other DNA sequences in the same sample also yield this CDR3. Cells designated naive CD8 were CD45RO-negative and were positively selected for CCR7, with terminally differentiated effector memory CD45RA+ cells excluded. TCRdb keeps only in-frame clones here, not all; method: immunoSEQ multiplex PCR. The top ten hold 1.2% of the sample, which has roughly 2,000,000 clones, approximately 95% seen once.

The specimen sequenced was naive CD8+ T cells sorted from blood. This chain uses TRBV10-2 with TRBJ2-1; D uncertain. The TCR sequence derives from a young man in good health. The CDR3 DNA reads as TGCGCCAGCAGGGCCAATGAGCAGTTCTTC. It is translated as CASRANEQFF.